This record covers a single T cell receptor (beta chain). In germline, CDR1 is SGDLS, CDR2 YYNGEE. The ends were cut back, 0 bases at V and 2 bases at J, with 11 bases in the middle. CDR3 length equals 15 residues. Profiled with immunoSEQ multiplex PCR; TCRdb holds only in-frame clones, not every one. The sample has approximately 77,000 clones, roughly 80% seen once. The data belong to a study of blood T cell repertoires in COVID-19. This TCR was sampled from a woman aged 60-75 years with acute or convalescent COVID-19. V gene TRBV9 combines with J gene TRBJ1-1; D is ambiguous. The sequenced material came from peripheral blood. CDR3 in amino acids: CASSVVPSGNTEAFF. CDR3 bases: TGTGCCAGCAGCGTAGTTCCGTCAGGAAACACTGAAGCTTTCTTT. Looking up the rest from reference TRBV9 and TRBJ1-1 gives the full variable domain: DSGVTQTPKHLITATGQRVTLRCSPRSGDLSVYWYQQSLDQGLQFLIQYYNGEERAKGNILERFSAQQFPDLHSELNLSSLELGDSALYFCASSVVPSGNTEAFFGQGTRLTVV.